The 26 T cell receptor beta chains below were found in one sample sequenced in a study of T cells after yellow fever vaccination. TCRdb re-called the 5' RACE reads through MiXCR, storing one row per CDR3 protein. The sample lists about 240,000 distinct CDR3 sequences; about 7% were seen once. Source: CD4+ T cells sorted from PBMCs, taken 15 days after the yellow fever booster vaccination. The receptors derive from a man aged 25-45 years who received the YFV17D yellow fever vaccine.

This clonotype was seen at least ten times. The chain carries TRBV6-1 and TRBJ1-1; D unclear. V lost 7 bases and J 4 bases, leaving 10 bases between the germline ends. Germline lookup yields CDR1 MNHNS and CDR2 SASEGT. The CDR3 spans 12 residues. CDR3 region: CASTSGATEAFF. The CDR3 region has the DNA TGTGCCAGCACGAGCGGCGCCACTGAAGCTTTCTTT.

There are many counts of this clonotype. DNA of the CDR3: TGCGCCAGCAGCTTGTTAGAGGGGTTGGGCACTGAAGCTTTCTTT. Its translation: CASSLLEGLGTEAFF. The chain combines TRBV5-1 with TRBJ1-1; D is possibly TRBD1 (5 bases). The V gene lost 1 base and the J gene lost 4 bases, with 14 bases spanning the gap. Germline loops: CDR1 SGHRS, CDR2 YFSETQ. The CDR3 sequence is 15 residues long.

The chain links TRBV6-5 to TRBJ2-1; D gene ambiguous. V was trimmed by 5 bases and J by 6 bases, leaving 8 bases between them. This CDR3 contains 12 residues. Germline values: CDR1 MNHEY, CDR2 SVGAGI. The CDR3 loop is CASSPRLNEQFF. The CDR3 coding sequence is TGTGCCAGCAGTCCAAGGCTCAATGAGCAGTTCTTC.

This clonotype was picked up a small number of times. The rearrangement uses TRBV20-1 and TRBJ2-1; D gene unclear. The CDR3 has 15 amino acids. Trimming stripped 3 bases from V and 0 bases from J, with 12 bases between. Germline lookup yields CDR1 DFQATT and CDR2 SNEGSKA (reference sequence). In DNA, the CDR3 is TGCAGTGCTAGGTCCGGACGGAGCTCCTACAATGAGCAGTTCTTC. Amino acid sequence: CSARSGRSSYNEQFF.

This clonotype was picked up many times. The V gene is TRBV4-2, the J gene TRBJ2-1; no firm D call. CDR1 and CDR2 from the germline V gene are LGHNA and YNFKEQ. The CDR3 is made up of 15 amino acids. V dropped 1 base and J dropped 6 bases, with 13 bases sitting between them. CDR3 loop: CASSQGGVWGNEQFF. The CDR3 DNA sequence: TGTGCCAGCAGCCAAGGCGGAGTGTGGGGCAATGAGCAGTTCTTC.

In its sample, this clonotype was seen many times. This sequence joins TRBV5-1 and TRBJ2-1; TRBD1 matches 11 bases. Germline V gene lookup returns CDR1 SGHRS and CDR2 YFSETQ. V gave up 7 bases and J gave up 7 bases; unmatched junction bases: 7. The CDR3 sequence is 14 residues long. The CDR3 coding sequence is TGCGCCAGCCTTCCGGGGACAGGGGGTAATGAGCAGTTCTTC. The encoded protein is CASLPGTGGNEQFF.

CDR3 coding DNA: TGTGCCAGCACCGCGGCCGGGACGGCTAACTATGGCTACACCTTC. Protein sequence: CASTAAGTANYGYTF. The chain combines TRBV6-2 or TRBV6-3 with TRBJ1-2, with D perhaps TRBD1 (5 bases). This CDR3 spans 15 amino acids. Trimming left V 7 bases short and J 0 bases short, with 15 bases between. From germline, CDR1 is MNHEY and CDR2 SVGEGT.

The V and J genes are TRBV5-6 and TRBJ2-2; 13 bases map to TRBD2. The CDR3 spans 20 residues. Losses at the gene ends were 0 bases for V and 5 bases for J; bases not matched to a gene: 13. The germline V gene has CDR1 SGHDT and CDR2 YYEEEE. CDR3 DNA sequence: TGTGCCAGCAGCTTGGCCAGACTAGCGGGAGGTAACGCGGGGACCGGGGAGCTGTTTTTT. This sequence encodes CASSLARLAGGNAGTGELFF. Full variable domain (rest looked up from reference TRBV5-6 and TRBJ2-2): DAGVTQSPTHLIKTRGQQVTLRCSPKSGHDTVSWYQQALGQGPQFIFQYYEEEERQRGNFPDRFSGHQFPNYSSELNVNALLLGDSALYLCASSLARLAGGNAGTGELFFGEGSRLTVL.

The V and J genes are TRBV12-3 or TRBV12-4 and TRBJ2-2; TRBD1 matches at 9 bases. Trimming cost V 6 bases and J 4 bases; bases outside gene matches: 6. This CDR3 has 15 residues. The CDR3 sequence is CASRIQGAGTGELFF. In DNA form, the CDR3 reads TGTGCCAGCAGGATACAGGGGGCCGGCACCGGGGAGCTGTTTTTT.

This clonotype was picked up a small number of times. The chain uses TRBV10-3 and TRBJ2-1; possibly TRBD1 for D (6 bases). Trimming took 4 bases from V and 5 from J, leaving 18 bases between them. This CDR3 is 16 amino acids long. CDR1 ENHRY and CDR2 SYGVKD come from the germline V gene. CDR3 protein: CAISGTDSGQNNEQFF. In DNA, the CDR3 is TGTGCCATCAGTGGTACCGACTCGGGACAAAACAATGAGCAGTTCTTC.

V is TRBV11-2 and J is TRBJ2-7, with TRBD2 identical over 12 bases. CDR3 length: 17 amino acids. Germline values: CDR1 SGHAT, CDR2 FQNNGV. J lost 0 bases, V lost 1 base, and 4 bases had no gene match. CDR3 region: CASSLVPTSGSSYEQYF. DNA for the CDR3: TGTGCCAGCAGCTTAGTCCCGACTAGCGGGAGCTCCTACGAGCAGTACTTC.

This clonotype was counted at least ten times. This chain joins TRBV28 and TRBJ2-3, with D hard to call. The V end was cut by 7 bases, the J end by 2 bases, with 19 bases between. In germline, CDR1 is MDHEN, CDR2 SYDVKM. This CDR3 is built from 16 residues. DNA for the CDR3: TGTGCCAGCACTCCGGTTCTCGGGCGAACCACAGATACGCAGTATTTT. Amino acid sequence: CASTPVLGRTTDTQYF.

This clonotype was found many times. The chain joins TRBV27 to TRBJ2-7; D remains ambiguous. This CDR3 region has 13 residues. The ends were cut back, 4 bases at V and 9 bases at J, with 16 bases in the middle. Germline V gene data show CDR1 as MNHEY and CDR2 as SMNVEV (reference sequence). The CDR3 bases are TGTGCCAGCAGTTCCCTCGGCAGAATTGGGCAGTACTTC. It yields the protein CASSSLGRIGQYF.

The chain combines TRBV7-2 with TRBJ2-3, with D hard to call. CDR1 and CDR2 from the germline V gene are SGHTA and FQGNSA. This CDR3 is built from 11 residues. V was cut by 5 bases and J by 8 bases, with 8 bases left in between. CDR3 region: CASSLKLTQYF. The CDR3 nucleotides are TGTGCCAGCAGCCTAAAACTTACGCAGTATTTT.

This clonotype was observed a few times. The rearrangement uses TRBV29-1 and TRBJ2-1; no definite D call. CDR3 length: 10 amino acids. The germline V gene encodes CDR1 SQVTM and CDR2 ANQGSEA. V lost 7 bases to trimming and J lost 5 bases, with 6 bases between them. CDR3 residues: CSAVHNEQFF. The CDR3 DNA reads as TGCAGCGCTGTCCACAATGAGCAGTTCTTC.

A few counts support this clonotype. The chain is built from TRBV5-4 and TRBJ2-1; the match to TRBD2 covers 9 bases. J was trimmed by 9 bases and V by 4 bases; bases with no gene match: 11. CDR1 is SGHNT, CDR2 YYREEE, per germline (reference sequence). This CDR3 is 15 amino acids long. CDR3 in amino acids: CASSVGPGGRGEQFF. CDR3 nucleotide sequence: TGTGCCAGCAGCGTGGGACCGGGCGGGAGGGGTGAGCAGTTCTTC.

The table lists this clonotype with a few counts. This rearrangement joins TRBV4-2 to TRBJ2-7; no firm D call. The V gene lost 4 bases and the J gene lost 7 bases, with 14 bases spanning the gap. The V gene's germline CDR1 is LGHNA and CDR2 YNFKEQ. The CDR3 is made up of 13 amino acids. The CDR3 here is CASSPGRTREQYF. CDR3 bases: TGTGCCAGCAGCCCCGGACGGACCAGGGAGCAGTACTTC.

V is TRBV20-1 and J is TRBJ1-6; 8 bases align to TRBD1. Per the germline V gene, CDR1 is DFQATT and CDR2 is SNEGSKA (reference sequence). Trimming removed 2 bases from V and 11 bases from J; junction bases left unmatched: 8. This CDR3 has 14 amino acids. As DNA, the CDR3 is TGCAGTGCTAGACGCGGACAGGGTACGACACCCCTCCACTTT. This translates into CSARRGQGTTPLHF.

The DNA of the CDR3 is TGTGCCAGCACCCCAGGGAAGTTCTTGTCCGGGGAGCTGTTTTTT. This gives the protein CASTPGKFLSGELFF. The gene calls are TRBV7-9 and TRBJ2-2; TRBD1 might be the D (5 bases). The CDR3 covers 15 residues. V was shortened by 7 bases and J by 6 bases, with 18 bases between the two germline ends. CDR1 and CDR2 from the germline V gene are SEHNR and FQNEAQ (reference sequence).

The sample holds a few counts of this clonotype. V gene TRBV20-1 combines with J gene TRBJ2-5; no reliable D call. V gave up 6 bases and J gave up 2 bases, with 13 bases separating them. The CDR3 contains 13 residues. Germline CDR1 and CDR2: DFQATT and SNEGSKA (reference sequence). CDR3 in amino acids: CSAHPRTQETQYF. In DNA form, the CDR3 reads TGCAGTGCCCATCCGCGAACACAAGAGACCCAGTACTTC.

The V gene is TRBV6-2 or TRBV6-3, the J gene TRBJ2-7; D may be TRBD2 (6 bases). Germline V gene data show CDR1 as MNHEY and CDR2 as SVGEGT. Deletions cut 8 bases from V and 6 bases from J, with 23 bases between. The CDR3 loop spans 15 amino acids. The CDR3 sequence is CASCTSATRLGEQYF. As DNA, the CDR3 is TGTGCCAGCTGCACTTCCGCGACTAGACTCGGCGAGCAGTACTTC.

This chain connects TRBV20-1 to TRBJ2-5, with D perhaps TRBD2 (6 bases). The CDR3 extends over 15 amino acids. V lost 6 bases to trimming and J lost 2 bases, with 19 bases between them. Germline lookup yields CDR1 DFQATT and CDR2 SNEGSKA (reference sequence). The CDR3 here is CSAEHRDSIQETQYF. As DNA, the CDR3 is TGCAGTGCAGAACACCGGGACTCCATTCAAGAGACCCAGTACTTC.

This clonotype showed up just a few times. The chain links TRBV7-2 to TRBJ2-1; D might be TRBD1 or TRBD2, each matching 5 bases. The V end lost 5 bases, the J end lost 1 base, and 15 bases lay between the germline ends. Germline V gene lookup returns CDR1 SGHTA and CDR2 FQGNSA. The CDR3 sequence is 16 residues long. In DNA form, the CDR3 reads TGTGCCAGCAGCCGTACGGGGCTCTCTTCCTACAATGAGCAGTTCTTC. This encodes CASSRTGLSSYNEQFF.

V is TRBV9 and J is TRBJ2-1, with 7 nucleotides matching TRBD1. The J segment lost 6 bases and the V segment lost 0 bases, leaving 3 bases of the junction unmatched. The germline V gene has CDR1 SGDLS and CDR2 YYNGEE. The CDR3 totals 14 residues. This chain's CDR3 is CASSVVPGGNEQFF. CDR3 bases: TGTGCCAGCAGCGTAGTTCCAGGGGGCAATGAGCAGTTCTTC.

This clonotype showed up many times. The CDR3 DNA is TGCAGTGCGGCCCCTCGAGATACGCAGTATTTT. It specifies CSAAPRDTQYF. J is TRBJ2-3 and V is TRBV20-1; D is ambiguous. The CDR3 covers 11 residues. V dropped 6 bases and J dropped 5 bases, with 9 bases sitting between them. Germline V gene lookup returns CDR1 DFQATT and CDR2 SNEGSKA (reference sequence).

This clonotype was counted between two and nine times. The chain links TRBV7-2 to TRBJ2-7; 8 bases agree with TRBD2. This CDR3 is 14 amino acids long. Germline lookup yields CDR1 SGHTA and CDR2 FQGNSA. V lost 0 bases and J lost 6; bases outside the gene matches: 4. The CDR3: CASSLAVSGSEQYF. The CDR3 nucleotides read TGTGCCAGCAGCTTAGCAGTCAGCGGGAGCGAGCAGTACTTC.